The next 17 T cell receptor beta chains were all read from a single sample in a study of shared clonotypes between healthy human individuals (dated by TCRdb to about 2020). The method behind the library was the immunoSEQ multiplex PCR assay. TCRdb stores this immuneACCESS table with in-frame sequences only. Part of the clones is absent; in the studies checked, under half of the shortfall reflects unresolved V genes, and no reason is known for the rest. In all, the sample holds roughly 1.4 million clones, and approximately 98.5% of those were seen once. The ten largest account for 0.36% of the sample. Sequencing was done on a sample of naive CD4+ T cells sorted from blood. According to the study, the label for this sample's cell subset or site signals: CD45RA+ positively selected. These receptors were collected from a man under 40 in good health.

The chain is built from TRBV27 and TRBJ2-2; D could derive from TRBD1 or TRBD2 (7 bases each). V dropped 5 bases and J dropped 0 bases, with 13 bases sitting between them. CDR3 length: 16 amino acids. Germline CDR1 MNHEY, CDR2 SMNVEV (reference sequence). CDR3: CASSSGTATNTGELFF. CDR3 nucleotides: TGTGCCAGCAGTAGCGGGACAGCTACGAACACCGGGGAGCTGTTTTTT.

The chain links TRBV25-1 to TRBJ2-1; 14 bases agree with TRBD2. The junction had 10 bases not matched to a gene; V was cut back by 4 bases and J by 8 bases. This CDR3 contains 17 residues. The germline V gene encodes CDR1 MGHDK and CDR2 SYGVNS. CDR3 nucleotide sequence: TGTGCCAGCAGTGCCTCCCGGGGACTAGCGGGAGATTATGAGCAGTTCTTC. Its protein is CASSASRGLAGDYEQFF.

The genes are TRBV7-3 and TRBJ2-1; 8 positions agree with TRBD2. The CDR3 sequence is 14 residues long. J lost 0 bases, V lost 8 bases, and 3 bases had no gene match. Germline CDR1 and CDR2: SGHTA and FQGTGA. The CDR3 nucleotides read TGTGCCAGCGGAACTAGCGGCTCCTACAATGAGCAGTTCTTC. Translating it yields CASGTSGSYNEQFF. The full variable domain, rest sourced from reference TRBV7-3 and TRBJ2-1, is GAGVSQTPSNKVTEKGKYVELRCDPISGHTALYWYRQSLGQGPEFLIYFQGTGAADDSGLPNDRFFAVRPEGSVSTLKIQRTERGDSAVYLCASGTSGSYNEQFFGPGTRLTVL.

The CDR3 DNA is TGTGCCAGCAGCCGGAGCGGGAGATCCTCCTACGAGCAGTACTTC. Translating it yields CASSRSGRSSYEQYF. The V call is TRBV7-8, the J call TRBJ2-7, with TRBD2 matching 8 bases. CDR3 size: 15 residues. In germline, CDR1 is SGHVS, CDR2 FQNEAQ. V gave up 5 bases and J gave up 0 bases; unmatched junction bases: 6. The variable domain in full, with the rest retrieved from reference TRBV7-8 and TRBJ2-7, is GAGVSQSPRYKVAKRGQDVALRCDPISGHVSLFWYQQALGQGPEFLTYFQNEAQLDKSGLPSDRFFAERPEGSVSTLKIQRTQQEDSAVYLCASSRSGRSSYEQYFGPGTRLTVT.

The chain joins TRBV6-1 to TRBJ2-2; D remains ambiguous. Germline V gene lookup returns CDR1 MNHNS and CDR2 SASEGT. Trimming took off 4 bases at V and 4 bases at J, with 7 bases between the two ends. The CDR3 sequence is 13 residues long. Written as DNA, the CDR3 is TGTGCCAGCAGTGTAACAATCACCGGGGAGCTGTTTTTT. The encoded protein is CASSVTITGELFF.

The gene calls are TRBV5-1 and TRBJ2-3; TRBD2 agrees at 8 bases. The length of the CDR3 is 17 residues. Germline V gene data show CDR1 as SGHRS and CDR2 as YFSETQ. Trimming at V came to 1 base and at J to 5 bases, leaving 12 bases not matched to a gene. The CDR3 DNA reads TGCGCCAGCAGCTTGCGAAATAGCGGGATTCGGAGAGATACGCAGTATTTT. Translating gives CASSLRNSGIRRDTQYF.

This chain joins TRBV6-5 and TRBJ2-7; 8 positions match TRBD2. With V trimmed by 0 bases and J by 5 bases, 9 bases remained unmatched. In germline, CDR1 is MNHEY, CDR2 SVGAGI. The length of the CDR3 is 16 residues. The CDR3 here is CASSYSLGGRKNEQYF. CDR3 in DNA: TGTGCCAGCAGTTACTCCCTGGGCGGGAGGAAAAACGAGCAGTACTTC.

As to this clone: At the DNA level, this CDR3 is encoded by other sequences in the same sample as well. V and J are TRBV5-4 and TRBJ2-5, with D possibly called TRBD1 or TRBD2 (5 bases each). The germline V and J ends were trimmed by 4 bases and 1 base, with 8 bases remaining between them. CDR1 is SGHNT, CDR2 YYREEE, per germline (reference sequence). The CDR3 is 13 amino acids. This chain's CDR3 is CASSRDRQETQYF. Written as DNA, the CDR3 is TGTGCCAGCAGCAGGGACCGCCAAGAGACCCAGTACTTC.

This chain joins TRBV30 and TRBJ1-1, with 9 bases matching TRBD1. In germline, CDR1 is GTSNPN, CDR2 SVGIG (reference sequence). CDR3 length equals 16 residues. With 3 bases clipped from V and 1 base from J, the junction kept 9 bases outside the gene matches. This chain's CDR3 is CAWRPGTGRGNTEAFF. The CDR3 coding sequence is TGTGCCTGGAGGCCCGGGACAGGGAGGGGGAACACTGAAGCTTTCTTT.

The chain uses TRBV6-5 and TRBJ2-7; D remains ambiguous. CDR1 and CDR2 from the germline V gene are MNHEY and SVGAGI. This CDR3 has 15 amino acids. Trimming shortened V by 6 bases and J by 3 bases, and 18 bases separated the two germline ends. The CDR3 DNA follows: TGTGCCAGCAGCCGAAGGACCGGTACCAGCTACGAGCAGTACTTC. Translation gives CASSRRTGTSYEQYF.

The DNA for the CDR3 is TGTGCCAGCACTAGGGAGACCCCTAACAATGAGCAGTTCTTC. Amino acid sequence: CASTRETPNNEQFF. The chain couples TRBV2 to TRBJ2-1; D might be TRBD2 (5 bases). CDR3 size: 14 residues. V lost 7 bases to trimming and J lost 5 bases, with 15 bases between them. Germline CDR1 reads SNHLY; CDR2 reads FYNNEI.

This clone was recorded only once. As DNA, the CDR3 is TGTGCCAGCAGCTGGGACAGGGTCACTGAAGCTTTCTTT. It encodes CASSWDRVTEAFF. This chain joins TRBV5-8 and TRBJ1-1, with 9 nucleotides matching TRBD1. This CDR3 region has 13 residues. From germline, CDR1 is SGHTS and CDR2 YDEGEE. Germline trimming cut 3 bases from V and 4 bases from J; bases unmatched to any gene: 1.

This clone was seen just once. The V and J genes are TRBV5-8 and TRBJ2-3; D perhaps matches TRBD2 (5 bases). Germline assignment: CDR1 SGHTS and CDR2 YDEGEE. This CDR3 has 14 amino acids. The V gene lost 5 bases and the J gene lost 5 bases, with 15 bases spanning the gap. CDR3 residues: CASSPGGGRDTQYF. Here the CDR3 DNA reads TGTGCCAGCAGTCCCGGAGGAGGACGAGATACGCAGTATTTT.

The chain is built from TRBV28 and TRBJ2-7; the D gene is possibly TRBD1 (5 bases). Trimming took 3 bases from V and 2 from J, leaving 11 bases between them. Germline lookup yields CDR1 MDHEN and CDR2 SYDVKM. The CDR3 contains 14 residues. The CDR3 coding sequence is TGTGCCAGCAGTTTTGCAGGGTTCCCCTACGAGCAGTACTTC. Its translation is CASSFAGFPYEQYF.

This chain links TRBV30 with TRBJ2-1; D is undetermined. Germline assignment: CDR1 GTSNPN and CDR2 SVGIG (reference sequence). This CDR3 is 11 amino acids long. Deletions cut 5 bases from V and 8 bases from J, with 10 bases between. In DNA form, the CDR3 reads TGTGCCTGGTCCTCCTCGGATGAGCAGTTCTTC. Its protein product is CAWSSSDEQFF.

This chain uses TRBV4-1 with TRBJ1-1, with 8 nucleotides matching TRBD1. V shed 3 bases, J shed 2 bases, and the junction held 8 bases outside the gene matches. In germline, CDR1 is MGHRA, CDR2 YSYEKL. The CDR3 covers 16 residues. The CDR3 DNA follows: TGCGCCAGCAGCCATACTGGACAGGGATTCAACACTGAAGCTTTCTTT. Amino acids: CASSHTGQGFNTEAFF.

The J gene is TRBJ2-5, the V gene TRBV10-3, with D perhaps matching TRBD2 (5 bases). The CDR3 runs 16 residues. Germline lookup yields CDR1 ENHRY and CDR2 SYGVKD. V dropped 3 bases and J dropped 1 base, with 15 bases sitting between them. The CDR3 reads CAISDRMVSGQETQYF. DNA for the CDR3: TGTGCCATCAGTGACCGAATGGTAAGCGGCCAAGAGACCCAGTACTTC.